The table lists the clone carrying this T cell receptor (beta chain) with a few counts. Its antigen remains unknown. TCRdb processed the RT-PCR reads anew with MiXCR; each CDR3 protein has one entry. The sample lists 650,000 to 850,000 distinct CDR3 sequences, about 14% occurring once. This sample is part of a study of response to subunit inactivated influenza vaccine. The ends lost 0 bases at V and 3 bases at J; junction bases unmatched: 5. The CDR3 loop spans 15 amino acids. CDR1 is SGDLS and CDR2 is YYNGEE in the germline V gene. General study results and limits: A suggestion made by the authors is that each seasonal influenza vaccination recruits few new T cells.

The TCR comes from a man aged 50 or older who received an inactivated influenza vaccine. The sequenced sample was PBMCs from blood, obtained 14 days before vaccination. The chain couples TRBV9 to TRBJ2-5; 7 bases line up with TRBD1. The CDR3 spells CASSVDPGTEETQYF. The CDR3 DNA sequence: TGTGCCAGCAGCGTAGACCCCGGGACAGAAGAGACCCAGTACTTC. Full variable domain (rest looked up from reference TRBV9 and TRBJ2-5): DSGVTQTPKHLITATGQRVTLRCSPRSGDLSVYWYQQSLDQGLQFLIQYYNGEERAKGNILERFSAQQFPDLHSELNLSSLELGDSALYFCASSVDPGTEETQYFGPGTRLLVL.